This T cell receptor beta chain stems from a study of cytomegalovirus exposure and HLA in healthy donors. Details on this clone: Its antigen is unidentified.

Germline V gene data show CDR1 as LNHDA and CDR2 as SQIVND (reference sequence). This CDR3 is 15 amino acids long. The V gene lost 5 bases and the J gene lost 1 base, with 9 bases spanning the gap. 13 Jbeta primers and 60 Vbeta primers were used for the PCR. The protocol was immunoSEQ multiplex PCR, while the TCRdb copy is restricted to in-frame clones and leaves out a portion. The sample lists 100,000 to 150,000 clones, around 80% occurring once. Donors likely had unrecorded immune exposures despite being nominally healthy when sampled. Points from the study as a whole: Presence/absence results assume similar sequencing depth per donor, which may not hold.

The rearrangement uses TRBV19 and TRBJ2-6; possibly TRBD1 for D (6 bases). The TCR originated in a middle-aged man in good health and CMV-seronegative. Sequencing was carried out using PBMCs. The CDR3 reads CASSLQGSGANVLTF. As DNA, the CDR3 is TGTGCCAGTAGTTTACAGGGATCTGGGGCCAACGTCCTGACTTTC. Looking up the rest from reference TRBV19 and TRBJ2-6 gives the full variable domain: DGGITQSPKYLFRKEGQNVTLSCEQNLNHDAMYWYRQDPGQGLRLIYYSQIVNDFQKGDIAEGYSVSREKKESFPLTVTSAQKNPTAFYLCASSLQGSGANVLTFGAGSRLTVL.